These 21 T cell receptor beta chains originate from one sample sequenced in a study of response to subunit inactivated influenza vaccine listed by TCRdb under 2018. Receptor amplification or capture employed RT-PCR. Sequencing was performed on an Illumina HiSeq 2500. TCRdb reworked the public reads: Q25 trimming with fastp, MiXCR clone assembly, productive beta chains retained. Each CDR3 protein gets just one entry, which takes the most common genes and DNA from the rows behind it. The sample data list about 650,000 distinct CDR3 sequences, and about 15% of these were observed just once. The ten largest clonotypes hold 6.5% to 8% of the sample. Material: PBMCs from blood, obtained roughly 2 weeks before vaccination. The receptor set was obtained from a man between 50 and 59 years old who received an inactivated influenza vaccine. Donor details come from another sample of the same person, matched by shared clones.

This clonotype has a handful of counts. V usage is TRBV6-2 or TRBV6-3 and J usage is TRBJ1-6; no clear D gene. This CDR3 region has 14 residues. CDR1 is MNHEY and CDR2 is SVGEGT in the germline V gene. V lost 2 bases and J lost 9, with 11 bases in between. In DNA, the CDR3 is TGTGCCAGCAGTTACCCGATGGGTTTTTCACCCCTCCACTTT. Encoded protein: CASSYPMGFSPLHF.

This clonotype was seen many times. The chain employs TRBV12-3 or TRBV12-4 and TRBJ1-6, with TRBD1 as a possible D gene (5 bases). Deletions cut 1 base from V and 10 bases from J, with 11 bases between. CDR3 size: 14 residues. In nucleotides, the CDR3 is TGTGCCAGCAGTTTAGTGGGGCCGGGCTCACCCCTCCACTTT. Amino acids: CASSLVGPGSPLHF.

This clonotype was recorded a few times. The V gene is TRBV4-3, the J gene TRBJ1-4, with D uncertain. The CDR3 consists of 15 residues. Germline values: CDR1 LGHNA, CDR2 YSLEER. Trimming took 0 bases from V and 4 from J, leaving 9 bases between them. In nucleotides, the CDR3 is TGCGCCAGCAGCCAAGATCCAGGTGGTAATGAAAAACTGTTTTTT. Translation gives CASSQDPGGNEKLFF.

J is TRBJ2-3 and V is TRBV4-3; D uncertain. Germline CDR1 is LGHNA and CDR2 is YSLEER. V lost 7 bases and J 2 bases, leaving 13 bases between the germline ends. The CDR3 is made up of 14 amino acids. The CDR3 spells CASTPTPNTDTQYF. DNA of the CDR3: TGCGCCAGCACTCCAACGCCGAACACAGATACGCAGTATTTT.

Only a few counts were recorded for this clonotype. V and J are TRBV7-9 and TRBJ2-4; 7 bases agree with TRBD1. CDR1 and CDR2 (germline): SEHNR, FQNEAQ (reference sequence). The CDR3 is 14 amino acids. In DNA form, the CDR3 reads TGTGCGGTTGGGGACAGACTAGCCAAAAACATTCAGTACTTC. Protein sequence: CAVGDRLAKNIQYF.

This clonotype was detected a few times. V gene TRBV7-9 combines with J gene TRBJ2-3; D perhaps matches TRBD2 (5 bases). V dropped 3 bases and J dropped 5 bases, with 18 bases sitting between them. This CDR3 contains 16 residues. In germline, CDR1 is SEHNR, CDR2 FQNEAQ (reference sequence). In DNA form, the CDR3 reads TGTGCCAGCAGCTTGCTAGGGCGGTCCCGGGGAGATACGCAGTATTTT. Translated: CASSLLGRSRGDTQYF.

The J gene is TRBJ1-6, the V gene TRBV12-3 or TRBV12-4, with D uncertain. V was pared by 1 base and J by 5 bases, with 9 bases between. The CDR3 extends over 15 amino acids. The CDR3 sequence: CASSLGVFDNSPLHF. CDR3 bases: TGTGCCAGCAGTTTAGGGGTTTTCGATAATTCACCCCTCCACTTT.

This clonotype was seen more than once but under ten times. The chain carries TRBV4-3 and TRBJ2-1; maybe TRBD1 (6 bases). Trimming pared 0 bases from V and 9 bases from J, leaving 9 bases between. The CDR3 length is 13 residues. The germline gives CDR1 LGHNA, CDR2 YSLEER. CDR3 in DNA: TGCGCCAGCAGCCAAGAAATAGGGGGTGAGCAGTTCTTC. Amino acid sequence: CASSQEIGGEQFF.

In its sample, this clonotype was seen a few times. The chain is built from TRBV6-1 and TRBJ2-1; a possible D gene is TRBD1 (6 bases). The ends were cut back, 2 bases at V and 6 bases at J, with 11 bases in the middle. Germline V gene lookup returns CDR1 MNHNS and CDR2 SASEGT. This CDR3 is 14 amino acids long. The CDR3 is CASSEYQGINEQFF. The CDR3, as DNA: TGTGCCAGCAGTGAATATCAGGGGATCAATGAGCAGTTCTTC.

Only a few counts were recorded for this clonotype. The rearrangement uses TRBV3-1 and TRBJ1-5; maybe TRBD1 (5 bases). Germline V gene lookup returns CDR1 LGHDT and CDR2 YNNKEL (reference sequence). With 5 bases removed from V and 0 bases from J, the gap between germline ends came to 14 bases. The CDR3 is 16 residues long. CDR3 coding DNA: TGTGCCAGCAGCGAGTCGACAGACTCTAGCAATCAGCCCCAGCATTTT. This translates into CASSESTDSSNQPQHF.

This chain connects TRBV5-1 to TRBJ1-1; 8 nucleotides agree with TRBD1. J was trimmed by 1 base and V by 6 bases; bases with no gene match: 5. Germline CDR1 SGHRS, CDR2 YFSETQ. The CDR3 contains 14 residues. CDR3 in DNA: TGCGCCAGCACTTCCGGGACAGGGAACACTGAAGCTTTCTTT. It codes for CASTSGTGNTEAFF.

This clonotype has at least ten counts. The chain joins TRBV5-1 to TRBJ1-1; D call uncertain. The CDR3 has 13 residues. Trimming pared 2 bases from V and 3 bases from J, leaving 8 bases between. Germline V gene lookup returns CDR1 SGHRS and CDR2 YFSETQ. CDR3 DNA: TGCGCCAGCAGCTTTGGACTAGACACTGAAGCTTTCTTT. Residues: CASSFGLDTEAFF.

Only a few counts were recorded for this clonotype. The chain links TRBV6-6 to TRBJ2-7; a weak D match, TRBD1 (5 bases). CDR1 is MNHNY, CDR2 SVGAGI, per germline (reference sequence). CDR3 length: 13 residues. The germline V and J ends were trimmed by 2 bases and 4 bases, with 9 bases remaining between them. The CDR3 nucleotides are TGTGCCAGCAGTTACGGGCCAGGGTACGAGCAGTACTTC. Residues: CASSYGPGYEQYF.

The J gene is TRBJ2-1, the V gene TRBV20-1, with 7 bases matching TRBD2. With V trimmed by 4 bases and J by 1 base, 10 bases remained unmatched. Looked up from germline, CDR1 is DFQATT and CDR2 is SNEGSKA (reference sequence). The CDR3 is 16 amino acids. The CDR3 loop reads CSATSPSGWSYNEQFF. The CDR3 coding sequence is TGCAGTGCTACCTCCCCTAGCGGTTGGTCCTACAATGAGCAGTTCTTC.

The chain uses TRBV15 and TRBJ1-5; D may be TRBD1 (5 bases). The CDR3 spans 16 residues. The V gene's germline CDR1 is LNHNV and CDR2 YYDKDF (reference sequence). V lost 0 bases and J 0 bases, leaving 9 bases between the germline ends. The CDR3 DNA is TGTGCCACCAGCAGAGATCTTGGGGGTAGCAATCAGCCCCAGCATTTT. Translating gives CATSRDLGGSNQPQHF.

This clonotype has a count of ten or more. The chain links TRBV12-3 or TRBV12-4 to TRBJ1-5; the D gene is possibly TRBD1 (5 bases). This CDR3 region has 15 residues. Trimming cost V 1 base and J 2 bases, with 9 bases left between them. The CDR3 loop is CASSLVGPRNQPQHF. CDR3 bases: TGTGCCAGCAGTTTAGTGGGGCCACGCAATCAGCCCCAGCATTTT.

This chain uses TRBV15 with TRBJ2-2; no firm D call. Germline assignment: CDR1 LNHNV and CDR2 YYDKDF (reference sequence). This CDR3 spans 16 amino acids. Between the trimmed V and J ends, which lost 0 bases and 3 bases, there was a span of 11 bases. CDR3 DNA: TGTGCCACCAGCAGAGATTCCCAGGTTCACACCGGGGAGCTGTTTTTT. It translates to CATSRDSQVHTGELFF.

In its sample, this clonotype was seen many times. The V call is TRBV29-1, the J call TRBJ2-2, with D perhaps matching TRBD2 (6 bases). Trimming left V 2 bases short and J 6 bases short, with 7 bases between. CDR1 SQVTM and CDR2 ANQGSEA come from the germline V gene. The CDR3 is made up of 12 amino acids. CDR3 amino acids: CSVERDSGELFF. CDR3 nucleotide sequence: TGCAGCGTTGAACGGGACTCCGGGGAGCTGTTTTTT.

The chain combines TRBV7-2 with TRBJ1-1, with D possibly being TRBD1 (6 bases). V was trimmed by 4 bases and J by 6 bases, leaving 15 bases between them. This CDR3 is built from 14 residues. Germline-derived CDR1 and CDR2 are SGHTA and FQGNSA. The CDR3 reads CASSSGRGESEAFF. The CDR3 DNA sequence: TGTGCCAGCAGCTCCGGGAGGGGGGAGTCTGAAGCTTTCTTT.

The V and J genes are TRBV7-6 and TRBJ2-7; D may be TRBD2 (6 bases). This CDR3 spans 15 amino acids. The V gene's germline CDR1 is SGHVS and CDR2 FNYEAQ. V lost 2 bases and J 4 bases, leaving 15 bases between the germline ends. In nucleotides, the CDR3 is TGTGCCAGCAGCTTACAAGCGGGTCTCCATTACGAGCAGTACTTC. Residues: CASSLQAGLHYEQYF. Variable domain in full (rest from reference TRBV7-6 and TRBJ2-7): GAGVSQSPRYKVTKRGQDVALRCDPISGHVSLYWYRQALGQGPEFLTYFNYEAQQDKSGLPNDRFSAERPEGSISTLTIQRTEQRDSAMYRCASSLQAGLHYEQYFGPGTRLTVT.

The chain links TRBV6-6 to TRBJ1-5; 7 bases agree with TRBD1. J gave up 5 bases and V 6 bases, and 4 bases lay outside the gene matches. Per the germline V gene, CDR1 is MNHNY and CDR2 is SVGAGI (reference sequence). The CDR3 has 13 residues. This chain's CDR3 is CASRPRGDQPQHF. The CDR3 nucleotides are TGTGCCAGCAGGCCCAGGGGGGATCAGCCCCAGCATTTT.